The clone carrying this T cell receptor (beta chain) is a singleton in its sample. Its target is unknown. The data stem from a study of graft-versus-host responses after intestinal transplantation. Using immunoSEQ multiplex PCR, the repertoire was profiled, and TCRdb retains in-frame clones only, with some absent. The table includes about 110,000 clones, over 80% detected once. CDR3 length equals 15 residues. CDR1 and CDR2 (germline): LGHNT, FRNRAP. This chain connects TRBV12-5 to TRBJ2-5; 8 bases fit TRBD2. The J call could be wrong; TRBJ2-7 is a better fit for the DNA end. This clonotype was obtained from a human donor who was the organ donor for an intestinal transplant. This specimen was unstimulated CD4+ T cells sorted from spleen or lymph node cells, taken before transplant. Here the CDR3 reads CASGLVSGGLYEQYF. The CDR3 DNA reads TGTGCTAGTGGTTTGGTAAGCGGGGGACTCTACGAGCAGTACTTC.